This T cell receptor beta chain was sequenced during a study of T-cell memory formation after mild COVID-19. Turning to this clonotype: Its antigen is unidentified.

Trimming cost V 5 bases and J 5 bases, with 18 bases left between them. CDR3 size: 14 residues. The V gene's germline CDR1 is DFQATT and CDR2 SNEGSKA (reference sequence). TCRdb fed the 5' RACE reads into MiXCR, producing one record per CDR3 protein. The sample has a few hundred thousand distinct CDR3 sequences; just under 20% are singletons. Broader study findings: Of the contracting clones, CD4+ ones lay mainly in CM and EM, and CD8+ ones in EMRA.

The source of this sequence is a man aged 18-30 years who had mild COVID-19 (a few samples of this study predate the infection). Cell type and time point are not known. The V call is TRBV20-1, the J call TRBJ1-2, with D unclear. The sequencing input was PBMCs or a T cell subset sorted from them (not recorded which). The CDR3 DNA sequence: TGCAGTGCTTTCCCGGACGAATCACCGTATGGCTACACCTTC. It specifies CSAFPDESPYGYTF.